Each of the 11 T cell receptor beta chains below was sequenced from the same sample in a study of T cells in Graves' hyperthyroidism and ophthalmopathy. Researchers took RNA transcripts and amplified the TCR beta CDR3 regions from them. HTBI primers drove first-round RT-PCR of the TCR CDR3. TCRdb reanalysed the multiplex PCR reads using MiXCR and keeps one entry per CDR3 protein. The sample lists 490,000 or so distinct CDR3 sequences, less than 25% occurring once. Sample: blood. The source is a woman aged 70-85 years with Graves' ophthalmopathy.

The chain employs TRBV10-3 and TRBJ2-5, with D possibly TRBD1 on 5 matching bases. Trimming pared 3 bases from V and 5 bases from J, leaving 10 bases between. The CDR3 runs 13 residues. Germline assignment: CDR1 ENHRY and CDR2 SYGVKD. The CDR3 DNA reads as TGTGCCATCAGTGATGGGGCGGTCGAGACCCAGTACTTC. This gives the protein CAISDGAVETQYF.

The CDR3 is CAISESRGSQETQYF. The CDR3 coding sequence is TGTGCCATCAGTGAGTCGCGGGGAAGCCAAGAGACCCAGTACTTC. The rearrangement links TRBV10-3 to TRBJ2-5, with TRBD2 as a possible D gene (6 bases). Germline V lookup: CDR1 ENHRY, CDR2 SYGVKD. Trimming took 0 bases from V and 1 from J, leaving 9 bases between them. The CDR3 extends over 15 amino acids.

In this sample, this clonotype turned up many times. The chain couples TRBV2 to TRBJ2-2; D is unresolved. Germline assignment: CDR1 SNHLY and CDR2 FYNNEI. V lost 6 bases and J 3 bases, leaving 14 bases between the germline ends. This CDR3 contains 15 residues. The CDR3 nucleotides are TGTGCCAGCAGCGGACGGTCCAGTTACACCGGGGAGCTGTTTTTT. Translation: CASSGRSSYTGELFF.

Ten or more counts support this clonotype. The chain recombines TRBV12-3 or TRBV12-4 with TRBJ2-7; the D call may be TRBD1 or TRBD2 (5 bases each). Trimming removed 5 bases at V and 3 bases at J, with 11 bases between. This CDR3 contains 13 residues. The CDR3 DNA reads TGTGCCAGCAGTAGGGACGGTTTCTACGAGCAGTACTTC. The encoded protein is CASSRDGFYEQYF.

J is TRBJ2-7 and V is TRBV30; D uncertain. V was clipped by 0 bases and J by 0 bases, with 9 bases between them. CDR3 length: 14 amino acids. The germline V gene has CDR1 GTSNPN and CDR2 SVGIG (reference sequence). The CDR3, as DNA: TGTGCCTGGAGTGTAGGTTCGAACTCCTACGAGCAGTACTTC. As protein: CAWSVGSNSYEQYF.

This clonotype was detected a few times. The chain couples TRBV30 to TRBJ2-5; 8 nucleotides line up with TRBD2. Germline V lookup: CDR1 GTSNPN, CDR2 SVGIG (reference sequence). The CDR3 is made up of 14 amino acids. J lost 4 bases, V lost 3 bases, and 7 bases had no gene match. The CDR3 region has the DNA TGTGCCTGGAGCCTGGGGCTAGCGGGAGAGACCCAGTACTTC. Translation: CAWSLGLAGETQYF.

This clonotype occurred many times. V gene TRBV12-3 or TRBV12-4 combines with J gene TRBJ2-7; the D gene is possibly TRBD2 (6 bases). Deletions cut 5 bases from V and 5 bases from J, with 16 bases between. The CDR3 is 14 amino acids. As DNA, the CDR3 is TGTGCCAGCAGTAGAGCAGGAGGGTTTAACGAGCAGTACTTC. It yields the protein CASSRAGGFNEQYF.

This clonotype was counted at least ten times. The chain carries TRBV2 and TRBJ1-1, with D perhaps matching TRBD1 (6 bases). This CDR3 contains 11 residues. The ends were cut back, 6 bases at V and 8 bases at J, with 10 bases in the middle. Germline CDR1 is SNHLY and CDR2 is FYNNEI. The CDR3 loop reads CASRAGVEAFF. The CDR3 DNA sequence: TGTGCCAGCAGAGCAGGGGTCGAAGCTTTCTTT.

V is TRBV6-1 and J is TRBJ1-2; TRBD1 aligns across 7 bases. The germline gives CDR1 MNHNS, CDR2 SASEGT. J gave up 4 bases and V 10 bases, and 6 bases lay outside the gene matches. The CDR3 consists of 12 residues. The CDR3 region has the DNA TGTGCCACTGACAGGGCCGGCTATGGCTACACCTTC. It encodes CATDRAGYGYTF.

Many counts were recorded for this clonotype. The chain links TRBV27 to TRBJ1-1; D unresolved. Trimming took off 6 bases at V and 3 bases at J, with 14 bases between the two ends. The CDR3 has 14 amino acids. Germline assignment: CDR1 MNHEY and CDR2 SMNVEV (reference sequence). As DNA, the CDR3 is TGTGCCAGCAGCCCCCGCAGCGCTTACACTGAAGCTTTCTTT. It specifies CASSPRSAYTEAFF.

V is TRBV12-3 or TRBV12-4 and J is TRBJ1-2; no definite D call. Between the trimmed V and J ends, which lost 1 base and 7 bases, there was a span of 10 bases. There are 13 residues in the CDR3. Written as DNA, the CDR3 is TGTGCCAGCAGTTTAGGTCCGGAGGGTGGCTACACCTTC. Protein: CASSLGPEGGYTF.